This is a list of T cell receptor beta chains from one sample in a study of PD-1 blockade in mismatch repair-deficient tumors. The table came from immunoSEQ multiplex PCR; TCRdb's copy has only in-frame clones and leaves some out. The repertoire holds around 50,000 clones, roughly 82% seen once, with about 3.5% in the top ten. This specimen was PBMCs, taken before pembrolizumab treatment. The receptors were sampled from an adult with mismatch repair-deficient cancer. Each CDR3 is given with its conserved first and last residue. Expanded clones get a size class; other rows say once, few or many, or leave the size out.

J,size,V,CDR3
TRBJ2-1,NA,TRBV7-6,CASSPRWGGRLNEQFF
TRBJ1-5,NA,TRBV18,CASSPPIGANQPQHF
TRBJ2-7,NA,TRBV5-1,CASSLAGAGSEQYF
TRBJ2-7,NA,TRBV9,CASSVGSARDYEQYF
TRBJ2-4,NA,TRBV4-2,CASSQEGELAKNIQYF
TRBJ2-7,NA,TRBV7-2,CASSPSTSGSSYEQYF
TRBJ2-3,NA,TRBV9,CASSARAGDTDTQYF
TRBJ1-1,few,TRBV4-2,CASSQDDTEAFF
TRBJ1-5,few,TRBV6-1,CASTTSSNQPQHF
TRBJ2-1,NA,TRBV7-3,CASSMGQGAGEQFF
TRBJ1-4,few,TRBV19,CASSSRGKKDEKLFF
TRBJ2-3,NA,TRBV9,CASSVSGQTSTDTQYF
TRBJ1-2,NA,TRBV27,CASSPNGQNGLGYTF
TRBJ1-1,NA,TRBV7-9,CASRQGNTEAFF
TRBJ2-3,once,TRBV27,CASSGADRGADTQYF
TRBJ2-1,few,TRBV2,CASAPYNEQFF
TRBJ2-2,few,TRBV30,CAWSATGGTGELFF
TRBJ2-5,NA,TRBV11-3,CASSLTPAGGGETQYF
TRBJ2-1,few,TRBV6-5,CASSYDGTAYNEQFF
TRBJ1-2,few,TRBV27,CASSSLGQGRQYGYTF
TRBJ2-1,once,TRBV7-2,CASSFGPPRLANEQFF
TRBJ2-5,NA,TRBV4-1,CASSQDLMVETQYF
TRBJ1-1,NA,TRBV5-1,CASSFYSENTEAFF
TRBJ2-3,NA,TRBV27,CASSPSSGYTQYF
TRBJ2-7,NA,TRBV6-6,CASSYSAGPYEQYF
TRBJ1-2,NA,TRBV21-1,CASSKGEADGYTF
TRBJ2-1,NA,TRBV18,CASSPKRGDNEQFF
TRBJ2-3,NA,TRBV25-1,CASSSTTDTQYF
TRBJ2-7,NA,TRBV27,CASSFGRGGADSYEQYF
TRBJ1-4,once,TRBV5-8,CASSFAQGLSTAEKLFF
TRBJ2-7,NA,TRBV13,CASSRGREVWEQYF
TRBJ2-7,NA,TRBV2,CASTPGGGLVVEQYF
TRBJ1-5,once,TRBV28,CASSSLDRGDQPQHF
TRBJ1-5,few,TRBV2,CASRTSGVGNQPQHF
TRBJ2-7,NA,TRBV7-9,CASSKSPTLSYEQYF
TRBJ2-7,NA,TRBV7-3,CASSFLRVPGTRDEQYF
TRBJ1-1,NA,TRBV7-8,CASSSVSGPHTEAFF
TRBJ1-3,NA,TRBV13,CASSLVRSGSGNTIYF
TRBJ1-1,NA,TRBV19,CASSIDWAGGMNTEAFF
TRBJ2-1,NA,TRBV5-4,CAIQGAPGDEQFF